Listed below are T cell receptor beta chains from one sample, sequenced in a study of cytomegalovirus exposure and HLA in healthy donors. Profiling relied on immunoSEQ multiplex PCR, and the TCRdb table lists in-frame clones only, not all of them. Counted here are about 140,000 clones, more than 60% occurring once; the ten biggest clones make up over 9.5%. Material: PBMCs. The receptors here all came from a man younger than 40 in good health and CMV-seropositive. CDR3s include the opening cysteine and the closing phenylalanine or tryptophan. Size is omitted from some rows. Given values are once, few, many or a class for expanded clones.

J gene: TRBJ2-1
clone size: few
V gene: TRBV27
CDR3 protein: CASSLDRGAQGEQFF

J gene: TRBJ1-5
clone size: -
V gene: TRBV27
CDR3 protein: CASSLATGVGQPQHF

J gene: TRBJ1-5
clone size: few
V gene: TRBV27
CDR3 protein: CASSLSLSNQPQHF

J gene: TRBJ2-1
clone size: -
V gene: TRBV5-1
CDR3 protein: CASSPRPSGAENEQFF

J gene: TRBJ1-5
clone size: -
V gene: TRBV6-5
CDR3 protein: CASSSSRDNQPQHF

J gene: TRBJ2-3
clone size: -
V gene: TRBV5-1
CDR3 protein: CASSGGQGAGDTQYF

J gene: TRBJ2-6
clone size: -
V gene: TRBV7-9
CDR3 protein: CASSLVGGTGANVLTF

J gene: TRBJ2-5
clone size: -
V gene: TRBV18
CDR3 protein: CASSRTLEGDSDF

J gene: TRBJ1-2
clone size: -
V gene: TRBV7-9
CDR3 protein: CASSRRTGASGYTF

J gene: TRBJ2-2
clone size: -
V gene: TRBV6-6
CDR3 protein: CASSPGTGETGELFF

J gene: TRBJ2-3
clone size: -
V gene: TRBV28
CDR3 protein: CASSPSGQGGDTQYF

J gene: TRBJ2-1
clone size: -
V gene: TRBV6-5
CDR3 protein: CASRLANYNEQFF

J gene: TRBJ2-3
clone size: -
V gene: TRBV6-5
CDR3 protein: CASSYSGQEFTDTQYF

J gene: TRBJ2-6
clone size: -
V gene: TRBV7-7
CDR3 protein: CASSPDRAGANVLTF

J gene: TRBJ1-1
clone size: -
V gene: TRBV6-6
CDR3 protein: CASSSTGSLEAFF

J gene: TRBJ2-1
clone size: -
V gene: TRBV9
CDR3 protein: CASSGGVLAEQFF

J gene: TRBJ1-4
clone size: once
V gene: TRBV5-1
CDR3 protein: CASSLGQGFNEKLFF

J gene: TRBJ1-2
clone size: -
V gene: TRBV9
CDR3 protein: CASSVGEQGYGYTF

J gene: TRBJ2-7
clone size: -
V gene: TRBV11-2
CDR3 protein: CASSLRLAGGPYF

J gene: TRBJ2-1
clone size: -
V gene: TRBV14
CDR3 protein: CASSQAFSLAHNEQFF

J gene: TRBJ1-5
clone size: -
V gene: TRBV6-1
CDR3 protein: CASSDQGRTGSQPQHF

J gene: TRBJ2-2
clone size: once
V gene: TRBV4-1
CDR3 protein: CASSQETGVTGELFF

J gene: TRBJ1-2
clone size: few
V gene: TRBV23-1
CDR3 protein: CASSPKYTSLYGYTF

J gene: TRBJ1-3
clone size: -
V gene: TRBV10-3
CDR3 protein: CAISESVSSGNTIYF

J gene: TRBJ2-7
clone size: -
V gene: TRBV21-1
CDR3 protein: CASSNSGRGFGAYEQYF

J gene: TRBJ2-3
clone size: -
V gene: TRBV13
CDR3 protein: CASSSTRQGSSTDTQYF

J gene: TRBJ1-5
clone size: -
V gene: TRBV2
CDR3 protein: CASSGDFSSNQPQHF

J gene: TRBJ1-1
clone size: -
V gene: TRBV5-5
CDR3 protein: CASSPLTGLNTEAFF

J gene: TRBJ2-2
clone size: -
V gene: TRBV2
CDR3 protein: CASRGTSGNTGELFF

J gene: TRBJ2-5
clone size: -
V gene: TRBV29-1
CDR3 protein: CSVEGQGQETQYF

J gene: TRBJ2-1
clone size: -
V gene: TRBV7-6
CDR3 protein: CASSSGLAGLNEQFF

J gene: TRBJ2-1
clone size: -
V gene: TRBV6-4
CDR3 protein: CASSDSGVAGPYNEQFF

J gene: TRBJ2-1
clone size: -
V gene: TRBV5-1
CDR3 protein: CATRQDYSYNEQFF

J gene: TRBJ1-3
clone size: few
V gene: TRBV4-2
CDR3 protein: CASSQDRGLSGSTIYF

J gene: TRBJ2-7
clone size: -
V gene: TRBV6-5
CDR3 protein: CASSGYSYEQYF

J gene: TRBJ2-7
clone size: -
V gene: TRBV6-1
CDR3 protein: CASSSRVSSYEQYF

J gene: TRBJ1-1
clone size: -
V gene: TRBV29-1
CDR3 protein: CSSRTDLNTEAFF

J gene: TRBJ2-2
clone size: -
V gene: TRBV6-5
CDR3 protein: CASSYSEVSDTGELFF

J gene: TRBJ1-6
clone size: few
V gene: TRBV2
CDR3 protein: CASSPQGTASNSPLHF

J gene: TRBJ2-2
clone size: -
V gene: TRBV9
CDR3 protein: CASSLRDRWGAGELFF

J gene: TRBJ1-2
clone size: -
V gene: TRBV6-5
CDR3 protein: CASSYSRGQTNYGYTF

J gene: TRBJ2-4
clone size: once
V gene: TRBV11-2
CDR3 protein: CASSSTPEWNIQYF

J gene: TRBJ1-2
clone size: -
V gene: TRBV4-1
CDR3 protein: CASSQDLEGVSGYTF

J gene: TRBJ2-7
clone size: few
V gene: TRBV5-1
CDR3 protein: CASSLIAGAYEQYF

J gene: TRBJ2-1
clone size: -
V gene: TRBV15
CDR3 protein: CATSRDRLKEGNEQFF

J gene: TRBJ2-5
clone size: -
V gene: TRBV11-2
CDR3 protein: CASSLGTVQETQYF

J gene: TRBJ1-1
clone size: few
V gene: TRBV4-1
CDR3 protein: CASSQDSVMRGTEAFF

J gene: TRBJ2-1
clone size: few
V gene: TRBV27
CDR3 protein: CASSLSAGNEQFF

J gene: TRBJ2-1
clone size: -
V gene: TRBV19
CDR3 protein: CASKRYNEQFF

J gene: TRBJ2-7
clone size: few
V gene: TRBV27
CDR3 protein: CASSSPGTGTYEQYF

J gene: TRBJ2-1
clone size: -
V gene: TRBV28
CDR3 protein: CASSSGTGAHRYNEQFF

J gene: TRBJ2-1
clone size: -
V gene: TRBV10-3
CDR3 protein: CAISLEGDLGEQFF

J gene: TRBJ1-3
clone size: -
V gene: TRBV5-1
CDR3 protein: CASSWMTVGSGNTIYF

J gene: TRBJ1-1
clone size: few
V gene: TRBV19
CDR3 protein: CASSMLGQNTEAFF

J gene: TRBJ2-3
clone size: few
V gene: TRBV7-2
CDR3 protein: CASSPGQADTDTQYF